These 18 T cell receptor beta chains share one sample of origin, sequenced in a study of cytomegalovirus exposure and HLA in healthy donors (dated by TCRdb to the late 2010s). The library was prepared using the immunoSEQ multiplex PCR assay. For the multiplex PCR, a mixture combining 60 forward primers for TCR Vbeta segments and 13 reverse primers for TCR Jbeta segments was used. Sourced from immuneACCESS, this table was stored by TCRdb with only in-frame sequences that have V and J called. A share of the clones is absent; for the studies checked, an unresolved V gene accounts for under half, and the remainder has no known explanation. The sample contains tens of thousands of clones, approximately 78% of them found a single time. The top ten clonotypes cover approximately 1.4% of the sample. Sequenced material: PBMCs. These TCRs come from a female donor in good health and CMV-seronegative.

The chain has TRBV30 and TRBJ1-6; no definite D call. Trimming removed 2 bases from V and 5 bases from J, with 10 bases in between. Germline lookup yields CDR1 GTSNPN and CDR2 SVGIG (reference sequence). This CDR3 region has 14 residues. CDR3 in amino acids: CAWSYEAHNSPLHF. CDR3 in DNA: TGTGCCTGGAGTTACGAGGCCCATAATTCACCCCTCCACTTT.

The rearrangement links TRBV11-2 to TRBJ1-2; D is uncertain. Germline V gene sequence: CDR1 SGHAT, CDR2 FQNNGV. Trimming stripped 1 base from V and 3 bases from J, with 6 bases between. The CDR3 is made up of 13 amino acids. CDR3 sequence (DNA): TGTGCCAGCAGCTTAGGGCTTGACTATGGCTACACCTTC. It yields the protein CASSLGLDYGYTF. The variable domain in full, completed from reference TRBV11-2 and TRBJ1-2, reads EAGVAQSPRYKIIEKRQSVAFWCNPISGHATLYWYQQILGQGPKLLIQFQNNGVVDDSQLPKDRFSAERLKGVDSTLKIQPAKLEDSAVYLCASSLGLDYGYTFGSGTRLTVV.

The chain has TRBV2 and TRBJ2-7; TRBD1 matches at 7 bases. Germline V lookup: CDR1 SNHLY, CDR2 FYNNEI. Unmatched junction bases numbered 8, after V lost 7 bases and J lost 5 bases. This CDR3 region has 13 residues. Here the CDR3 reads CASTLDRIHEQYF. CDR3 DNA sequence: TGTGCCAGCACCTTGGACAGGATCCACGAGCAGTACTTC.

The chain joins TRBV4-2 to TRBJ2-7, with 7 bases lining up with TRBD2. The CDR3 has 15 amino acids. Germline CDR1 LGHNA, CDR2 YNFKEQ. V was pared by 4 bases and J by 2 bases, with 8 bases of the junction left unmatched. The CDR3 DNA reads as TGTGCCAGCAGCCCCCGGACTAGTTATCCCTACGAGCAGTACTTC. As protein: CASSPRTSYPYEQYF.

The CDR3 region has the DNA TGTGCCAGCAGCCCCCAGGCGGGGGGCCCTACTTCCACAGATACGCAGTATTTT. Encoded protein: CASSPQAGGPTSTDTQYF. This rearrangement joins TRBV9 to TRBJ2-3; 8 positions match TRBD2. Per germline, CDR1 SGDLS and CDR2 YYNGEE. CDR3 size: 18 residues. V lost 4 bases to trimming and J lost 2 bases; unmatched junction nucleotides: 15.

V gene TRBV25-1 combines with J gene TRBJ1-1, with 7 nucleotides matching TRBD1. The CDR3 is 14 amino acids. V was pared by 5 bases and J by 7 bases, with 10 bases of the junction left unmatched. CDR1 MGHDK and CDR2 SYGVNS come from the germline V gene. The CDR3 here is CASSSPGTVFEAFF. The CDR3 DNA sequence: TGTGCCAGCAGTTCCCCTGGGACAGTCTTTGAAGCTTTCTTT. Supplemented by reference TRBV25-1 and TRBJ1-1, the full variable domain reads EADIYQTPRYLVIGTGKKITLECSQTMGHDKMYWYQQDPGMELHLIHYSYGVNSTEKGDLSSESTVSRIRTEHFPLTLESARPSHTSQYLCASSSPGTVFEAFFGQGTRLTVV.

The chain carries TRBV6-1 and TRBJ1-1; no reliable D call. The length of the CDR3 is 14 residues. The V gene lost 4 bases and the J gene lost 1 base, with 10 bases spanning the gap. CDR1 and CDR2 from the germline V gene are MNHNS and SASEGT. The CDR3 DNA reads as TGTGCCAGCAGTGTTGACAACCCGAACACTGAAGCTTTCTTT. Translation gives CASSVDNPNTEAFF.

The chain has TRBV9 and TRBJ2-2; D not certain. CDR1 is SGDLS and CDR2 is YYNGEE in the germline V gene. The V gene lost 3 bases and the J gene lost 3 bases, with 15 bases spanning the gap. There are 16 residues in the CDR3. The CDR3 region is CASSARGRVDTGELFF. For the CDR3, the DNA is TGTGCCAGCAGCGCAAGAGGCCGGGTAGACACCGGGGAGCTGTTTTTT.

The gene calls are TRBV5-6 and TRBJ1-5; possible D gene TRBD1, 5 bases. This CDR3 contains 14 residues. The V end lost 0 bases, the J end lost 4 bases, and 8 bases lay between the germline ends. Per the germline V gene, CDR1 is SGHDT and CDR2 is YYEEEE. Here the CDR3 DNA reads TGTGCCAGCAGCTTGGGCAGGGTGAATCAGCCCCAGCATTTT. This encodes CASSLGRVNQPQHF. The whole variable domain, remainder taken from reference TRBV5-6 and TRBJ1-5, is DAGVTQSPTHLIKTRGQQVTLRCSPKSGHDTVSWYQQALGQGPQFIFQYYEEEERQRGNFPDRFSGHQFPNYSSELNVNALLLGDSALYLCASSLGRVNQPQHFGDGTRLSIL.

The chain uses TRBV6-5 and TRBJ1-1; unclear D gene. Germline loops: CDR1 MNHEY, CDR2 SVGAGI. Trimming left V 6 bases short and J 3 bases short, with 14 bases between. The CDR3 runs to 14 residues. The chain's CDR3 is CASRAGTGDTEAFF. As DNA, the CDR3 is TGTGCCAGCAGGGCGGGAACCGGGGACACTGAAGCTTTCTTT.

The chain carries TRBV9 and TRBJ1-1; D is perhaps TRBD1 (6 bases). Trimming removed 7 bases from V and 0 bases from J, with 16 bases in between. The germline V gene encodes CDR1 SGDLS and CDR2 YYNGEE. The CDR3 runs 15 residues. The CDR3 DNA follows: TGTGCCAGCCAAAGGACAGACTCCTTGAACACTGAAGCTTTCTTT. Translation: CASQRTDSLNTEAFF.

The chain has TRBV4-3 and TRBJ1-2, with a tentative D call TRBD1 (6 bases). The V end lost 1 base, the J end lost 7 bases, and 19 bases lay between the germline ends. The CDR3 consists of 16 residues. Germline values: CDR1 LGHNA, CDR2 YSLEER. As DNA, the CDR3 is TGCGCCAGCAGCCAAGCCCTTCGACAGGATAGTATTGGCTACACCTTC. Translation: CASSQALRQDSIGYTF.

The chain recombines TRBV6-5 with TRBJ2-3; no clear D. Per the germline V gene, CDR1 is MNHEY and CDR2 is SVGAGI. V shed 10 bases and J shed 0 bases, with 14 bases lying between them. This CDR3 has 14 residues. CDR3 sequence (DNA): TGTGCCAAGCTAGAACCCCCTAGCACAGATACGCAGTATTTT. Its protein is CAKLEPPSTDTQYF.

The CDR3 spells CASSSQRGGLDEQFF. The DNA for the CDR3 is TGTGCCAGCAGCTCACAGCGGGGGGGCCTCGATGAGCAGTTCTTC. The chain combines TRBV9 with TRBJ2-1; TRBD2 aligns across 10 bases. V trimming: 4 bases; J trimming: 8 bases; junction bases outside the gene matches: 9. Germline V gene lookup returns CDR1 SGDLS and CDR2 YYNGEE. The CDR3 loop spans 15 amino acids. Complete variable domain (other parts from reference TRBV9 and TRBJ2-1): DSGVTQTPKHLITATGQRVTLRCSPRSGDLSVYWYQQSLDQGLQFLIQYYNGEERAKGNILERFSAQQFPDLHSELNLSSLELGDSALYFCASSSQRGGLDEQFFGPGTRLTVL.

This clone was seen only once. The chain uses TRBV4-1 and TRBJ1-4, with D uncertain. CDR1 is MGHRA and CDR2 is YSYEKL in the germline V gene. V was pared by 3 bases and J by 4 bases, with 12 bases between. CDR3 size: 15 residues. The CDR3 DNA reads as TGCGCCAGCAGCCAGACCGGACGGGGTAATGAAAAACTGTTTTTT. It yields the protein CASSQTGRGNEKLFF.

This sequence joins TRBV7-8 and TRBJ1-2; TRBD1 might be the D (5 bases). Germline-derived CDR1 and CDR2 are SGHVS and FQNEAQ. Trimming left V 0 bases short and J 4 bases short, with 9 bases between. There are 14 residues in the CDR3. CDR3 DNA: TGTGCCAGCAGCTTAGCTTACAGGCCCTATGGCTACACCTTC. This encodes CASSLAYRPYGYTF.

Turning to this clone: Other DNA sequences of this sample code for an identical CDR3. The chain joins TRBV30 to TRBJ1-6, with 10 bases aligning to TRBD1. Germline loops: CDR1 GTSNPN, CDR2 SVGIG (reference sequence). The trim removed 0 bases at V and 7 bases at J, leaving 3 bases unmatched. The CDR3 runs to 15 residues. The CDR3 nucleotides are TGTGCCTGGAGTGTAGGGACAGGGGACAATTCACCCCTCCACTTT. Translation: CAWSVGTGDNSPLHF.

CDR3 loop: CASSPTGGEVFNYGYTF. CDR3 bases: TGTGCCAGCTCACCAACAGGGGGCGAAGTTTTTAACTATGGCTACACCTTC. The gene calls are TRBV18 and TRBJ1-2; TRBD1 aligns across 9 bases. The CDR3 has 17 residues. Per the germline V gene, CDR1 is KGHSH and CDR2 is LQKENI. V shed 2 bases, J shed 1 base, and the junction held 8 bases outside the gene matches. The variable domain in full, with the rest retrieved from reference TRBV18 and TRBJ1-2, is NAGVMQNPRHLVRRRGQEARLRCSPMKGHSHVYWYRQLPEEGLKFMVYLQKENIIDESGMPKERFSAEFPKEGPSILRIQQVVRGDSAAYFCASSPTGGEVFNYGYTFGSGTRLTVV.